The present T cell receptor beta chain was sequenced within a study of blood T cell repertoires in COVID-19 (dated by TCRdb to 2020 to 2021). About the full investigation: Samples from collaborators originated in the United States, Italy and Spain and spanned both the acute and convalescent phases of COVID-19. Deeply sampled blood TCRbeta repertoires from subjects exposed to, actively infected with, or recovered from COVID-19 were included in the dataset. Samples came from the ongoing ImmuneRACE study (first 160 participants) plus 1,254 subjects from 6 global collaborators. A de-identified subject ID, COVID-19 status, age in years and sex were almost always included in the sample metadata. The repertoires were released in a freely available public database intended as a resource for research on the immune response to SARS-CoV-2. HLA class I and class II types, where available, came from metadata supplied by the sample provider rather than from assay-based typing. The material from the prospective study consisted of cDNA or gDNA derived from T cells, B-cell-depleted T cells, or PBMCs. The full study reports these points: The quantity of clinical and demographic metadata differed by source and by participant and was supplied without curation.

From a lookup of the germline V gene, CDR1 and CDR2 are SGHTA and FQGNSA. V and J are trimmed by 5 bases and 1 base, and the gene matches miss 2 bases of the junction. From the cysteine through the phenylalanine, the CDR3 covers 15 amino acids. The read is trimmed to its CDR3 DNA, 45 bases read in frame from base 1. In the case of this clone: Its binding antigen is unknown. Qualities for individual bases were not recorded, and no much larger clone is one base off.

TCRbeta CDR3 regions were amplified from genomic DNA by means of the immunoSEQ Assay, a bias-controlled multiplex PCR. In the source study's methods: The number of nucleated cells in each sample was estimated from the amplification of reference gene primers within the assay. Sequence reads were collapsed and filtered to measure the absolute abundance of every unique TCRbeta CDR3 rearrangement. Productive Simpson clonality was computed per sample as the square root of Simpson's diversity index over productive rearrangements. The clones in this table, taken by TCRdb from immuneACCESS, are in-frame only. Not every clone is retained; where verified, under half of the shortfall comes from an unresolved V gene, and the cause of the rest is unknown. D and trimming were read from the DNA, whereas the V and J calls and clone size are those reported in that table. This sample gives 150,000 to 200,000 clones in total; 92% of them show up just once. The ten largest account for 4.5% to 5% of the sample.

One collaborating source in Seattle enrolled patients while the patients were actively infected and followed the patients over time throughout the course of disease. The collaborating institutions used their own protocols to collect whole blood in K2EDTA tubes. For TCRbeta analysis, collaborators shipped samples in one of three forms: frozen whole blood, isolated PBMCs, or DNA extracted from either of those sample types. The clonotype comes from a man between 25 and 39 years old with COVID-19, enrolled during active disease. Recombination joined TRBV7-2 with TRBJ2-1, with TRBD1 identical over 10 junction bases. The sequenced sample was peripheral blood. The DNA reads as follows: TGTGCCAGCAGCGGGGACAGGGGATCCTACAATGAGCAGTTCTTC. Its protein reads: CASSGDRGSYNEQFF.